This T cell receptor beta chain emerged from a study of vaccination and CD4 T cells after COVID-19. Across the whole study: Post-COVID sampling occurred a median about 110 days after diagnosis (range 35 to 161). Taking of post-vaccine samples occurred a median approximately 70 days after dose two (range 14 to 241). A CEFX pool, an HIV-1 Nef pool, or else no peptide went into the control cultures.

Oncomine TCR Beta short-read sequencing was applied to DNA from cultured CD4+ T cells. Via MiXCR, TCRdb re-called the PCR reads, giving one row per CDR3 protein. The data hold some 14,000 distinct CDR3 sequences, with roughly three fifths observed a single time. Regarding treatment: roughly nine-day PBMC culture with coronavirus spike peptide pools or control peptides (ViraFEST assay). Before Alpha, Beta and Delta appeared in the US, convalescents tested positive (March–late 2020). About this clonotype itself: Antigen specificity is unknown.

The junction had 3 bases not matched to a gene; V was cut back by 4 bases and J by 2 bases. Germline lookup yields CDR1 LNHDA and CDR2 SQIVND (reference sequence). The CDR3 sequence is 15 residues long. The V call is TRBV19, the J call TRBJ1-4, with TRBD1 identical over 8 bases. The receptor was derived from a human donor who had recovered from COVID-19. The sample was CD4+ T cells from blood, cultured in vitro. CDR3 in DNA: TGTGCCAGTAGTAGTGACAGGGGCACTAATGAAAAACTGTTTTTT. This translates into CASSSDRGTNEKLFF.